The clone carrying this T cell receptor (beta chain) was counted a few times. The antigen is unknown. Cultured CD4+ T-cell DNA underwent Oncomine TCR Beta short-read sequencing. TCRdb redid the calling of the PCR reads with MiXCR, one entry per CDR3 protein. The data show around 15,000 distinct CDR3 sequences, about 43% seen once. The treatment: approximately 9-day PBMC culture with coronavirus spike peptide pools or control peptides (ViraFEST assay). Wells that each held 2 million or so PBMCs were cultured with 9 to 10 IU/ml IL-2 and roughly 10 ug/ml peptide pools. This sample was included in a study of vaccination and CD4 T cells after COVID-19. This CDR3 region has 14 residues. The ends lost 10 bases at V and 8 bases at J; junction bases unmatched: 11. Germline-derived CDR1 and CDR2 are MNHEY and SMNVEV (reference sequence).

The chain combines TRBV27 with TRBJ2-1; 10 positions agree with TRBD2. The TCR sequence derives from a human donor who had recovered from COVID-19. Sequenced here: CD4+ T cells from blood, cultured in vitro, sampled before SARS-CoV-2 vaccination. The CDR3 sequence: CATSLAGEMDEQFF. The CDR3 DNA sequence: TGTGCCACCTCCCTAGCGGGAGAAATGGATGAGCAGTTCTTC.